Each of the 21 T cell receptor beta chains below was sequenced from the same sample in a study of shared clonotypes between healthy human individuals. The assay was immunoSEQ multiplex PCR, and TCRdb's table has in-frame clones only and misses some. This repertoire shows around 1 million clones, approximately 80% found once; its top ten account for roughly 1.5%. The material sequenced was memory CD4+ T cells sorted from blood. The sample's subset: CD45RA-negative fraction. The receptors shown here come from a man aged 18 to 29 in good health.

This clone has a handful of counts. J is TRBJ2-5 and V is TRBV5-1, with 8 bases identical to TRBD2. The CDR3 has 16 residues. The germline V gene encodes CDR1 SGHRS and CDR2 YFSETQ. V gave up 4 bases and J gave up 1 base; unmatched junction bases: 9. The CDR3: CASSPGASGRQETQYF. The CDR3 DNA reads TGCGCCAGCAGCCCGGGGGCTAGCGGGCGCCAAGAGACCCAGTACTTC.

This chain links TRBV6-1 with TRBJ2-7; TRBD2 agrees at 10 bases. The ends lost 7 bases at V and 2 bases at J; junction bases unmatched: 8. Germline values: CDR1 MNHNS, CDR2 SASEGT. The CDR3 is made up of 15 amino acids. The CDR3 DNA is TGTGCCAGCAACCCCCGAGCGGGGGGGACCTACGAGCAGTACTTC. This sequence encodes CASNPRAGGTYEQYF.

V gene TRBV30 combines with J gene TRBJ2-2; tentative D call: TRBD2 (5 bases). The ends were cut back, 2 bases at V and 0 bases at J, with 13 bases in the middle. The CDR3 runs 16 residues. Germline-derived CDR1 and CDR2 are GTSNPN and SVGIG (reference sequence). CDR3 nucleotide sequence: TGTGCCTGGAGTACAGCGGAGAGGCCGAACACCGGGGAGCTGTTTTTT. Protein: CAWSTAERPNTGELFF.

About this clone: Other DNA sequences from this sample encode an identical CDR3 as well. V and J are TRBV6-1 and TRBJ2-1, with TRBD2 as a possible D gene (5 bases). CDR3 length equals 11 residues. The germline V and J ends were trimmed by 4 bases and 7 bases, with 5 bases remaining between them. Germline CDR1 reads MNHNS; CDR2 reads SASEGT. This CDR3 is CASSAGNEQFF. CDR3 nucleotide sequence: TGTGCCAGCAGTGCGGGGAATGAGCAGTTCTTC.

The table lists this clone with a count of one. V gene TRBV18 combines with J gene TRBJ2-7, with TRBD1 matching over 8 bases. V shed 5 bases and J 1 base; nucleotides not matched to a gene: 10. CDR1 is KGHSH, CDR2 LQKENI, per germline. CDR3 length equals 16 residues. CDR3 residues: CASSFDADRVSYEQYF. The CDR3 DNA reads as TGTGCCAGCTCATTCGACGCGGACAGGGTTTCCTACGAGCAGTACTTC.

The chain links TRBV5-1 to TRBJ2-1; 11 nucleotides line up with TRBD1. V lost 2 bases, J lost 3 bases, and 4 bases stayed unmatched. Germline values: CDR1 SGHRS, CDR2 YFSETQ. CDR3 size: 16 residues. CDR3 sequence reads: CASSFLGQGGYNEQFF. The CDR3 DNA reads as TGCGCCAGCAGCTTTTTGGGACAGGGGGGCTACAATGAGCAGTTCTTC.

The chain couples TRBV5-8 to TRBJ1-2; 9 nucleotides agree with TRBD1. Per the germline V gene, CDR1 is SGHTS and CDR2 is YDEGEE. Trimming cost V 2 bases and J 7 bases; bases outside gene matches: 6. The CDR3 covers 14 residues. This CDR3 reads CASSFQQGAFGYTF. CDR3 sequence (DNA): TGTGCCAGCAGCTTTCAACAGGGGGCTTTTGGCTACACCTTC.

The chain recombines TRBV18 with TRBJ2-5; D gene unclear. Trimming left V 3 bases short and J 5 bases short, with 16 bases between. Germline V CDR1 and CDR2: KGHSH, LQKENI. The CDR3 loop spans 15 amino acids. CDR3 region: CASSPVEPLVETQYF. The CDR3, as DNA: TGTGCCAGCTCACCGGTCGAACCCCTAGTGGAGACCCAGTACTTC.

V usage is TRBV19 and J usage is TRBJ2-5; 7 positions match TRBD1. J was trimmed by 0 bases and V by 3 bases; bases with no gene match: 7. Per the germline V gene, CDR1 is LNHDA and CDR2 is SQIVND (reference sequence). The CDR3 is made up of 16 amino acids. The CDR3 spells CASSIRTGDYQETQYF. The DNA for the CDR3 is TGTGCCAGTAGTATTAGGACAGGAGATTACCAAGAGACCCAGTACTTC.

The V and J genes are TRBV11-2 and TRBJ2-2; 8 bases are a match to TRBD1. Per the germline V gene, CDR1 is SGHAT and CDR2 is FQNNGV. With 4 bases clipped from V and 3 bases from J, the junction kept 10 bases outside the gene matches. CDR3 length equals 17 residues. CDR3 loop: CASSSWTGFQDTGELFF. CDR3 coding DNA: TGTGCCAGCAGCTCGTGGACAGGGTTTCAGGACACCGGGGAGCTGTTTTTT.

CDR3 sequence: CASSEIIGGGRGDTQYF. The CDR3 bases are TGTGCCAGCAGCGAGATTATCGGCGGGGGCCGGGGAGATACGCAGTATTTT. The chain couples TRBV7-3 to TRBJ2-3; D might be TRBD2 (7 bases). Trimming removed 5 bases from V and 5 bases from J, with 23 bases in between. Germline V gene lookup returns CDR1 SGHTA and CDR2 FQGTGA. The CDR3 sequence is 17 residues long.

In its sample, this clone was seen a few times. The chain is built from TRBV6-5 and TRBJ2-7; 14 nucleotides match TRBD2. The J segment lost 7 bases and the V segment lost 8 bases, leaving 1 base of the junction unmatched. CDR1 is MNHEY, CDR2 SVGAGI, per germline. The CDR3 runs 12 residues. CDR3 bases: TGTGCCAGCGGACTAGCGGGGGGTGAGCAGTACTTC. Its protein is CASGLAGGEQYF.

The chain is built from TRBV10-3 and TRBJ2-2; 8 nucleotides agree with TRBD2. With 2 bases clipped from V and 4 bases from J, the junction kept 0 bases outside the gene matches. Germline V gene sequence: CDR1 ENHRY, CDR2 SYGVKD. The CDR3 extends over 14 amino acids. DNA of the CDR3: TGTGCCATCAGTGAGCGGGGGGGCACCGGGGAGCTGTTTTTT. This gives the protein CAISERGGTGELFF.

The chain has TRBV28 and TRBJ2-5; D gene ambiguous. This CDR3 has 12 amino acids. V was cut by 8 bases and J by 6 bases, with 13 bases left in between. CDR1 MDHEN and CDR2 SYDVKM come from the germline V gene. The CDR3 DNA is TGTGCCAGCGTGGCCGCGACGAAGACCCAGTACTTC. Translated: CASVAATKTQYF.

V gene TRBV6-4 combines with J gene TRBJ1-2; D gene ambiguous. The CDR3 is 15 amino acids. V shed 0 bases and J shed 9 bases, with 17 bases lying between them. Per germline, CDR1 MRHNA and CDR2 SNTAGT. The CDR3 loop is CASSDSKDGPECYTF. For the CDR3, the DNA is TGTGCCAGCAGTGACTCGAAGGACGGCCCTGAGTGCTACACCTTC.

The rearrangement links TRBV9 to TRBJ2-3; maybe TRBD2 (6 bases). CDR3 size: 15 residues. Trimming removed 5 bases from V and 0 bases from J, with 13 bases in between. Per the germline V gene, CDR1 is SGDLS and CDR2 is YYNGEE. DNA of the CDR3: TGTGCCAGCAGAGGTGCGGGGACTAGCACAGATACGCAGTATTTT. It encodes CASRGAGTSTDTQYF. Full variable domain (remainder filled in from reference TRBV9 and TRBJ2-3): DSGVTQTPKHLITATGQRVTLRCSPRSGDLSVYWYQQSLDQGLQFLIQYYNGEERAKGNILERFSAQQFPDLHSELNLSSLELGDSALYFCASRGAGTSTDTQYFGPGTRLTVL.

CDR3 loop: CASSPQGGLLDEQFF. The DNA for the CDR3 is TGTGCCAGCAGCCCCCAGGGGGGACTACTGGATGAGCAGTTCTTC. This chain links TRBV6-6 with TRBJ2-1; perhaps D is TRBD1 or TRBD2 (7 bases each). There are 15 residues in the CDR3. Between the trimmed V and J ends, which lost 6 bases and 8 bases, there was a span of 20 bases. Germline CDR1 reads MNHNY; CDR2 reads SVGAGI (reference sequence).

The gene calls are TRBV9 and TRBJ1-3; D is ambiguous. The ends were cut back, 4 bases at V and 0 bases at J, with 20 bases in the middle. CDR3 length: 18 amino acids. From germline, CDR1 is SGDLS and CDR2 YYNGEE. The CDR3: CASSQEPDTYLSGNTIYF. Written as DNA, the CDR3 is TGTGCCAGCAGCCAGGAGCCCGACACATATCTCTCTGGAAACACCATATATTTT.

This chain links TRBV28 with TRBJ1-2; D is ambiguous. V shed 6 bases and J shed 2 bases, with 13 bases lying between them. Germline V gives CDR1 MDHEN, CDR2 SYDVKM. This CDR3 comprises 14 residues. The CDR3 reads CASSFQGRNYGYTF. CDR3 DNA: TGTGCCAGCAGCTTTCAAGGGAGGAACTATGGCTACACCTTC.

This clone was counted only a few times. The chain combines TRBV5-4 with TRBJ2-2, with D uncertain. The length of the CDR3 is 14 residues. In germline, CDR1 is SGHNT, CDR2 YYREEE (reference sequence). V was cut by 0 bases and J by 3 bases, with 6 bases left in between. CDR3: CASSLEKYTGELFF. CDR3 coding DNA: TGTGCCAGCAGCTTGGAAAAGTACACCGGGGAGCTGTTTTTT.

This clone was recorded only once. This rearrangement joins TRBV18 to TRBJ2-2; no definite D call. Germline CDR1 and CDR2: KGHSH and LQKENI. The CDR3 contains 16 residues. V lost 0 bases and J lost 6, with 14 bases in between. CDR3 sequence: CASSPPNRRDAGELFF. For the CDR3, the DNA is TGTGCCAGCTCACCACCGAATCGGCGCGACGCCGGGGAGCTGTTTTTT. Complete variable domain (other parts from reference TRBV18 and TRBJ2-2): NAGVMQNPRHLVRRRGQEARLRCSPMKGHSHVYWYRQLPEEGLKFMVYLQKENIIDESGMPKERFSAEFPKEGPSILRIQQVVRGDSAAYFCASSPPNRRDAGELFFGEGSRLTVL.